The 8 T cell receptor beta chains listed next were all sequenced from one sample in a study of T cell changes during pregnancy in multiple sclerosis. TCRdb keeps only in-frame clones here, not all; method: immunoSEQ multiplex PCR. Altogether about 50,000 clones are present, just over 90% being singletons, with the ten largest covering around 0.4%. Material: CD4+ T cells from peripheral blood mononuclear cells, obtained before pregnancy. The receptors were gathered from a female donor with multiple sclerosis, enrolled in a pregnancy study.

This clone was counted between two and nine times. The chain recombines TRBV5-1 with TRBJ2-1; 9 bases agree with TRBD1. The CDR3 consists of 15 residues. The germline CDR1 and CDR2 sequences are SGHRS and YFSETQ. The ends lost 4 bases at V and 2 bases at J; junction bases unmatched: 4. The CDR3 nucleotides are TGCGCCAGCAGCCCGGGGGACAGGGCCTACAATGAGCAGTTCTTC. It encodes CASSPGDRAYNEQFF.

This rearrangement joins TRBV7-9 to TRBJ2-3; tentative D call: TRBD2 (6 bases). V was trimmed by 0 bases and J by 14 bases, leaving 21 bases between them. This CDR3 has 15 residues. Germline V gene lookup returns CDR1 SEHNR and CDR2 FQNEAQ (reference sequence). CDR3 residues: CASSLAGRVTLGRYF. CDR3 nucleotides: TGTGCCAGCAGCTTAGCCGGGCGCGTTACTCTCGGGAGGTATTTT.

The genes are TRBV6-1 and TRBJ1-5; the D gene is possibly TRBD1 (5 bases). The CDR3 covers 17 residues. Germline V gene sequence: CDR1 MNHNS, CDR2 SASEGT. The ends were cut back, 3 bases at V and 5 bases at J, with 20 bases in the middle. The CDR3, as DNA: TGTGCCAGCAGTGAGAGTAGGTTGGCAGGGCTCGATCAGCCCCAGCATTTT. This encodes CASSESRLAGLDQPQHF.

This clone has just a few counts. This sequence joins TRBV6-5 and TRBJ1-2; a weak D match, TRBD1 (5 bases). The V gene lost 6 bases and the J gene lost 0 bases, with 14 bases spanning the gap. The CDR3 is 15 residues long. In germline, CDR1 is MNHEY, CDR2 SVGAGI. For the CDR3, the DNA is TGTGCCAGCAGGCTCGACAGCTTATCTAACTATGGCTACACCTTC. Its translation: CASRLDSLSNYGYTF.

CDR3 sequence: CASSYRARQETQYF. The CDR3 DNA reads TGTGCCAGCAGTTACCGCGCCCGCCAAGAGACCCAGTACTTC. This chain joins TRBV6-6 and TRBJ2-5; D remains unclear. The germline V and J ends were trimmed by 2 bases and 1 base, with 8 bases remaining between them. Germline assignment: CDR1 MNHNY and CDR2 SVGAGI (reference sequence). The CDR3 is 14 amino acids.

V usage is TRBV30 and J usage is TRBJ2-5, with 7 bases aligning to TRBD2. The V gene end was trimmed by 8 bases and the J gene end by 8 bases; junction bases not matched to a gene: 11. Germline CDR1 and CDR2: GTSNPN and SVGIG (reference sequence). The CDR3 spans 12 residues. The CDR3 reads CAGGVDGGTQYF. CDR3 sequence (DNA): TGTGCCGGGGGGGTAGATGGGGGAACCCAGTACTTC.

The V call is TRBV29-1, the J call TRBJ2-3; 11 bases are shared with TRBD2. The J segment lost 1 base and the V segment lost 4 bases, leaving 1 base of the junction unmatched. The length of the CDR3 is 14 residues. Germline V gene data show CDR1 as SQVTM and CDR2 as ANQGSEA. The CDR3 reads CSVGGLAGTDTQYF. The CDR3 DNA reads TGCAGCGTTGGGGGACTAGCGGGCACAGATACGCAGTATTTT.

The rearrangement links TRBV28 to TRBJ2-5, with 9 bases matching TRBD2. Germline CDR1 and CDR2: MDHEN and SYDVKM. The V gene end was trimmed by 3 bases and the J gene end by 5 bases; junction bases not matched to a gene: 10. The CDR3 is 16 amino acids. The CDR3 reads CASSLLAGLLGETQYF. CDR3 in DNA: TGTGCCAGCAGTTTGCTAGCGGGACTCCTCGGGGAGACCCAGTACTTC.